A selection of T cell receptor beta chains follows, all from one sample in a study of CD8 T cells in ankylosing spondylitis. MiXCR, applied by TCRdb to the 5' RACE reads, yields one record per CDR3 protein. The profile shows roughly 200,000 distinct CDR3 sequences, roughly 13% of them singletons. The specimen sequenced was blood, either unsorted or a sorted T cell fraction (not recorded which). The receptors were gathered from a male donor with ankylosing spondylitis or in good health (not recorded which). CDR3s include the opening cysteine and the closing phenylalanine or tryptophan. A D gene is named only where the DNA matches it firmly. The size field is filled for only some rows; it gives once, few, many or a size class.

TRBD1	17	TRBV7-2	TRBJ1-1	few	TGTGCCAGCAGCTCCGGGACAGGGTTTTCTCTGGCCACTGAAGCTTTCTTT	CASSSGTGFSLATEAFF
.	13	TRBV10-3	TRBJ1-1	.	TGTGCCATCAGTGAGTGGCCTAACACTGAAGCTTTCTTT	CAISEWPNTEAFF
.	13	TRBV27	TRBJ2-7	.	TGTGCCAGCAGCCACGGCAGCTCCTACGAGCAGTACTTC	CASSHGSSYEQYF
.	14	TRBV4-1	TRBJ2-7	.	TGCGCCAGCAGCCAAGCAGGGGGAGGCTACGAGCAGTACTTC	CASSQAGGGYEQYF
.	16	TRBV6-5	TRBJ2-1	.	TGTGCCAGCAGTTACAGTTGGGACTCGGAAGACAATGAGCAGTTCTTC	CASSYSWDSEDNEQFF
.	13	TRBV3-1	TRBJ1-1	few	TGTGCCAGCAGCCAAGAACGGGGCACTGAAGCTTTCTTT	CASSQERGTEAFF
.	11	TRBV5-1	TRBJ1-5	.	TGCGCCGGGGGGGGGTACCAGCCCCAGCATTTT	CAGGGYQPQHF
TRBD2	12	TRBV4-1	TRBJ2-7	.	TGCGCCAGCAGCCAGGGCGGGGGAGAGCAGTACTTC	CASSQGGGEQYF
TRBD1	16	TRBV6-5	TRBJ1-1	few	TGTGCCAGCAGTTACCCTGGACAGGGGAGGAGCACTGAAGCTTTCTTT	CASSYPGQGRSTEAFF
.	14	TRBV20-1	TRBJ2-1	few	TGCAGTGCGATAGCGGAACGCTCCTACAATGAGCAGTTCTTC	CSAIAERSYNEQFF
.	15	TRBV27	TRBJ1-4	.	TGTGCCAGCAGTTTTTCGGGGAGGGCTAATGAAAAACTGTTTTTT	CASSFSGRANEKLFF
.	14	TRBV7-6	TRBJ1-1	many	TGTGCCAGCAGTCCTACAGAATATAACACTGAAGCTTTCTTT	CASSPTEYNTEAFF
TRBD1	14	TRBV5-5	TRBJ1-1	.	TGTGCCAGCAGCTGGGGACAGGGGGAACCTGAAGCTTTCTTT	CASSWGQGEPEAFF